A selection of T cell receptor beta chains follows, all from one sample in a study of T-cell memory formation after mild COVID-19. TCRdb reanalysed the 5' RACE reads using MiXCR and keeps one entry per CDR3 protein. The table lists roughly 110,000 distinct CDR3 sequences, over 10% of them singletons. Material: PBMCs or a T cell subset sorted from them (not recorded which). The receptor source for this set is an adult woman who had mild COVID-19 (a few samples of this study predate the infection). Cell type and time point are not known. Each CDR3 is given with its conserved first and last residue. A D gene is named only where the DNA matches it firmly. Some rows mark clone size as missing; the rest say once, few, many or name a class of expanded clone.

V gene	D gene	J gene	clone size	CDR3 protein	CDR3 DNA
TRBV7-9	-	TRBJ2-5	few	CASSPQRLQETQYF	TGTGCCAGCAGCCCCCAGAGGCTCCAAGAGACCCAGTACTTC
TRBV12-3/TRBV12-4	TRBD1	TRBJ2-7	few	CASSLVGQQGYEQYF	TGTGCCAGCAGTTTAGTAGGACAACAGGGGTACGAGCAGTACTTC
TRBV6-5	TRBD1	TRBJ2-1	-	CASRNGQASYNEQFF	TGTGCCAGCAGAAACGGACAGGCGTCCTACAATGAGCAGTTCTTC
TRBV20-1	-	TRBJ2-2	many	CSATGPQVGIPGELFF	TGCAGTGCAACCGGGCCCCAAGTGGGAATACCCGGGGAGCTGTTTTTT
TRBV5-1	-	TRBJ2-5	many	CASSPGLGGETQYF	TGCGCCAGCAGCCCGGGGTTAGGCGGGGAGACCCAGTACTTC
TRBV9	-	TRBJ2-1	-	CASSEPQNGHNEQFF	TGTGCCAGCAGCGAGCCACAAAACGGTCACAATGAGCAGTTCTTC
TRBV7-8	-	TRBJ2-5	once	CASDRDIIWQETQYF	TGTGCCAGTGACCGGGACATAATTTGGCAAGAGACCCAGTACTTC
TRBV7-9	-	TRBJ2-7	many	CASSHRESSYEQYF	TGTGCCAGCAGCCACAGGGAGAGCTCCTACGAGCAGTACTTC
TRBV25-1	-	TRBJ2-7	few	CASSEFGQGRTYEQYF	TGTGCCAGCAGTGAATTCGGCCAGGGGCGTACCTACGAGCAGTACTTC
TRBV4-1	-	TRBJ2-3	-	CASSQGNGDTDTQYF	TGCGCCAGCAGCCAAGGGAACGGGGACACAGATACGCAGTATTTT
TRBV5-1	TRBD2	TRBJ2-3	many	CASSLGLAGVESTDTQYF	TGCGCCAGCAGCCTAGGACTAGCGGGAGTCGAGTCCACAGATACGCAGTATTTT
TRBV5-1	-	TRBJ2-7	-	CASRWTLTYEQYF	TGCGCCAGCAGATGGACACTAACCTACGAGCAGTACTTC
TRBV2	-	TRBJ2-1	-	CASDLNRDSYNEQFF	TGTGCCAGCGATCTAAACAGGGACTCCTACAATGAGCAGTTCTTC
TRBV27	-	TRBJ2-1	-	CASSWGSSYNEQFF	TGTGCCAGCAGTTGGGGGAGCTCCTACAATGAGCAGTTCTTC
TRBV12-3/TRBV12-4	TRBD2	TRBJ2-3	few	CASSYPGLAGASDTQYF	TGTGCCAGCAGTTACCCTGGACTAGCGGGAGCATCAGATACGCAGTATTTT
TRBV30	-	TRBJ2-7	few	CAWSGGPYEQYF	TGTGCCTGGAGTGGGGGACCCTACGAGCAGTACTTC
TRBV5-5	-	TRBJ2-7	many	CASSLVASSYEQYF	TGTGCCAGCAGCTTGGTGGCCAGCTCCTACGAGCAGTACTTC
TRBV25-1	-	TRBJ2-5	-	CASSNRGETQYF	TGTGCCAGCTCCAATAGGGGGGAGACCCAGTACTTC
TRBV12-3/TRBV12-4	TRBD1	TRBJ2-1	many	CASSFGTGGSEQFF	TGTGCCAGCAGTTTCGGGACAGGGGGCAGTGAGCAGTTCTTC
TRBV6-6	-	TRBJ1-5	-	CASSYSEGQPQHF	TGTGCCAGCAGTTACTCGGAGGGTCAGCCCCAGCATTTT
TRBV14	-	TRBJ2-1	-	CASSQVVVGLPYNEQFF	TGTGCCAGCAGCCAAGTGGTCGTAGGACTCCCATACAATGAGCAGTTCTTC
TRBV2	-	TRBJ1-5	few	CASSGGDQPQHF	TGTGCCAGCAGTGGAGGGGATCAGCCCCAGCATTTT
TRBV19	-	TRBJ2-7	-	CASSILSTARGEQYF	TGTGCCAGTAGTATATTGTCGACCGCAAGAGGGGAGCAGTACTTC
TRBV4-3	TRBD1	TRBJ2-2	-	CASSQGPDQGAWVTGELFF	TGCGCCAGCAGCCAAGGTCCCGACCAGGGGGCGTGGGTTACCGGGGAGCTGTTTTTT
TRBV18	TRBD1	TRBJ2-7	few	CASSPSGQGFYEQYF	TGTGCCAGCTCACCATCGGGACAGGGATTCTACGAGCAGTACTTC
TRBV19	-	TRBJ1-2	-	CASSRSGYGREYGYTF	TGTGCCAGTAGTAGGTCTGGTTACGGCAGGGAGTATGGCTACACCTTC
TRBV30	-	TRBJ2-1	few	CAWEGRDGSNEQFF	TGTGCCTGGGAAGGTAGGGACGGAAGCAATGAGCAGTTCTTC
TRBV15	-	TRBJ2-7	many	CATSQSGAGEQYF	TGTGCCACCAGCCAGTCCGGGGCGGGCGAGCAGTACTTC
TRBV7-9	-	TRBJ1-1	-	CASSSRMEGLLTEAFF	TGTGCCAGCAGCTCCCGCATGGAGGGCTTACTCACTGAAGCTTTCTTT
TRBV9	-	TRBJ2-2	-	CASSPLTRLDGELFF	TGTGCCAGCAGCCCGTTAACAAGACTCGACGGGGAGCTGTTTTTT
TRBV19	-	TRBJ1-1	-	CASSIVSPNTEAFF	TGTGCCAGTAGTATCGTGTCTCCGAACACTGAAGCTTTCTTT
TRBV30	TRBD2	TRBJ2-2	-	CAWSPGTTGGYTGELFF	TGTGCCTGGAGTCCCGGGACTACTGGGGGGTACACCGGGGAGCTGTTTTTT
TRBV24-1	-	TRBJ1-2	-	CATSDFGGRYGYTF	TGTGCCACCAGTGATTTCGGGGGGCGTTATGGCTACACCTTC
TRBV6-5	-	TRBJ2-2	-	CASSIHRDTGELFF	TGTGCCAGCAGTATACACAGGGACACCGGGGAGCTGTTTTTT
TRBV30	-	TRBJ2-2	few	CAWSFAQGWELFF	TGTGCCTGGAGTTTCGCTCAGGGCTGGGAGCTGTTTTTT
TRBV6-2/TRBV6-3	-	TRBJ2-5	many	CASSPGLAGETQYF	TGTGCCAGCAGTCCTGGACTGGCAGGGGAGACCCAGTACTTC
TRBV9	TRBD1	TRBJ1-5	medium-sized	CASSPGQGHQPQHF	TGTGCCAGCAGCCCCGGACAGGGGCATCAGCCCCAGCATTTT
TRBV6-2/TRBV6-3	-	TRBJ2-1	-	CASSSRVYNEQFF	TGTGCCAGCAGCTCCAGGGTCTACAATGAGCAGTTCTTC
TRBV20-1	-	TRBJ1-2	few	CSARDQQSDLYGYTF	TGCAGTGCTAGAGATCAACAGTCCGATCTCTATGGCTACACCTTC
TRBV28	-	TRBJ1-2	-	CASSGRHHINYGYTF	TGTGCCAGCAGTGGCAGACACCACATTAACTATGGCTACACCTTC
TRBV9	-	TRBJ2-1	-	CASSFYPEHNEQFF	TGTGCCAGCAGCTTTTATCCGGAGCACAATGAGCAGTTCTTC
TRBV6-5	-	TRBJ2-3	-	CASSPSGGPLNTQYF	TGTGCCAGCAGTCCTTCGGGGGGCCCCTTAAATACGCAGTATTTT
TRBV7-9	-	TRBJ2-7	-	CASSFWPVHERGQAYEQYF	TGTGCCAGCAGCTTTTGGCCTGTGCACGAGCGGGGACAGGCCTACGAGCAGTACTTC
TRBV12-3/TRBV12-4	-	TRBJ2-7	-	CASSLSPQEQYF	TGTGCCAGCAGTTTATCTCCACAGGAGCAGTACTTC
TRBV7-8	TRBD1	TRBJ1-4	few	CASSLDQGGLGREKLFF	TGTGCCAGCAGCTTAGATCAGGGGGGGCTCGGGCGTGAAAAACTGTTTTTT
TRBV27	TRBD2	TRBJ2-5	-	CASSLWASGETQYF	TGTGCCAGCAGTTTGTGGGCTAGCGGAGAGACCCAGTACTTC
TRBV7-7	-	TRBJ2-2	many	CASSPLLGIGTGELFF	TGTGCTAGCAGCCCCCTGCTCGGGATAGGGACCGGGGAGCTGTTTTTT
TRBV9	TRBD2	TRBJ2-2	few	CASSRTPPGTSYTGELFF	TGTGCCAGCAGCCGAACCCCGCCAGGGACTAGTTACACCGGGGAGCTGTTTTTT
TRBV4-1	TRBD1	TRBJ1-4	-	CASSPRTQRQGWDEKLFF	TGCGCCAGCAGCCCCCGGACGCAGAGACAGGGATGGGATGAAAAACTGTTTTTT
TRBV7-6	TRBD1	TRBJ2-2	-	CASSLEGQGLAGELFF	TGTGCCAGCAGCTTAGAGGGACAGGGGCTCGCCGGGGAGCTGTTTTTT
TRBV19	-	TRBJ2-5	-	CASSRRTAQETQYF	TGTGCCAGTAGTAGGAGGACAGCCCAAGAGACCCAGTACTTC
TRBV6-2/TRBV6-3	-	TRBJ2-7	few	CASSYSRGHSYEQYF	TGTGCCAGCAGTTACTCGCGGGGGCACTCCTACGAGCAGTACTTC
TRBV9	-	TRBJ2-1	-	CASSVGAVTYPGNEQFF	TGTGCCAGCAGCGTAGGGGCAGTTACTTATCCTGGCAATGAGCAGTTCTTC